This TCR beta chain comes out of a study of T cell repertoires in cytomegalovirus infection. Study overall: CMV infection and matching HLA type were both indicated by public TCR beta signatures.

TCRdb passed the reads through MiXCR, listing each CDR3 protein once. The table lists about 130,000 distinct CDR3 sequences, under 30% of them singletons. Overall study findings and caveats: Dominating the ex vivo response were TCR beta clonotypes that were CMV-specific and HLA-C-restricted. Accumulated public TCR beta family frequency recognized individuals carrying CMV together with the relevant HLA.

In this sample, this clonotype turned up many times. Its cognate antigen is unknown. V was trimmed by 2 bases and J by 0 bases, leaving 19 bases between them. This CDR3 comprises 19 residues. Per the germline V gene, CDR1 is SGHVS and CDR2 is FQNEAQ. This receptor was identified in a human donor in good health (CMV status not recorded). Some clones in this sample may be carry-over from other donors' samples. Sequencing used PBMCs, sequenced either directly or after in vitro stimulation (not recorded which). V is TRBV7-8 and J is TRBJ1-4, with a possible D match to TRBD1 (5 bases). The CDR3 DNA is TGTGCCAGCAGCTTACCCCCGGGCAGGGTGCCGGCAACTAATGAAAAACTGTTTTTT. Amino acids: CASSLPPGRVPATNEKLFF.